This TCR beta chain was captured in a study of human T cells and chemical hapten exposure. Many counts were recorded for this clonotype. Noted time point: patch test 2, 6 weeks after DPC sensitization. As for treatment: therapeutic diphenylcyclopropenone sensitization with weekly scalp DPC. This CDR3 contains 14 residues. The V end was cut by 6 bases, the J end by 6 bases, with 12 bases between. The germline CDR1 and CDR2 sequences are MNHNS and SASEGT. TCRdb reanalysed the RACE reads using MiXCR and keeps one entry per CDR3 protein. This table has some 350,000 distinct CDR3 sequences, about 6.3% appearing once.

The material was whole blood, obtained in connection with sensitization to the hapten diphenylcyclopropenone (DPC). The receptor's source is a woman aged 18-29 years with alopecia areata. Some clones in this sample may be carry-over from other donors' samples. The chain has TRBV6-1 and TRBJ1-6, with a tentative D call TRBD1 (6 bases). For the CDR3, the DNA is TGTGCCAGCAGCGCAGGGGACGGTAATTCACCCCTCCACTTT. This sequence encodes CASSAGDGNSPLHF.